A selection of T cell receptor beta chains follows, all from one sample in a study of T cells in Graves' hyperthyroidism and ophthalmopathy. TCRdb re-called the multiplex PCR reads through MiXCR, storing one row per CDR3 protein. The sample consists of 300,000 to 450,000 distinct CDR3 sequences, more than 12% of them appearing once. Sequencing was done on a sample of blood. All receptors derive from a woman aged 25-40 years with Graves' ophthalmopathy. CDR3s include the opening cysteine and the closing phenylalanine or tryptophan. The D gene is left open where the match is weak. Clone size is shown for a subset of rows, as once, few, many or a class of expanded clone.

TRBV5-1,-,-,TRBJ2-2,CASSLNWGTGELFF,TGCGCCAGCAGCTTAAATTGGGGGACCGGGGAGCTGTTTTTT
TRBV20-1,-,few,TRBJ2-6,CSARRVGANVLTF,TGCAGTGCTAGGCGCGTCGGGGCCAACGTCCTGACTTTC
TRBV5-1,TRBD2,many,TRBJ2-1,CASSLVTSGGSYNEQFF,TGCGCCAGCAGCTTAGTAACTAGCGGGGGCTCCTACAATGAGCAGTTCTTC
TRBV12-3/TRBV12-4,-,many,TRBJ2-5,CASSAGSGAGAGETQYF,TGTGCCAGCAGTGCAGGTTCCGGGGCGGGGGCCGGGGAGACCCAGTACTTC
TRBV2,-,-,TRBJ2-7,CASKIKTGNEQYF,TGTGCCAGCAAAATTAAGACCGGGAACGAGCAGTACTTC
TRBV19,-,many,TRBJ1-1,CASSISPTNTEAFF,TGTGCCAGTAGTATCTCGCCGACCAACACTGAAGCTTTCTTT
TRBV20-1,TRBD2,many,TRBJ2-2,CSASGGKSNGELFF,TGCAGTGCTAGCGGGGGGAAGTCAAACGGGGAGCTGTTTTTT
TRBV12-3/TRBV12-4,TRBD1,few,TRBJ2-7,CASRYQSLGTGLYEQYF,TGTGCCAGCAGATACCAATCACTCGGGACAGGTTTATACGAGCAGTACTTC
TRBV6-1,-,few,TRBJ1-5,CASSALGRSNQPQHF,TGTGCCAGCAGCGCCCTAGGCAGGAGCAATCAGCCCCAGCATTTT
TRBV5-8,TRBD2,many,TRBJ2-5,CASSLAGLAVETQYF,TGTGCCAGCAGCTTGGCCGGCCTAGCGGTAGAGACCCAGTACTTC
TRBV20-1,TRBD2,many,TRBJ2-4,CSASGGGYIQYF,TGCAGTGCTAGCGGGGGGGGGTACATTCAGTACTTC
TRBV5-1,-,many,TRBJ1-1,CASSFGTVNTEAFF,TGCGCCAGCAGCTTCGGGACGGTGAACACTGAAGCTTTCTTT
TRBV4-1,TRBD2,many,TRBJ2-4,CASSQEENSGAPQQNIQYF,TGCGCCAGCAGCCAAGAGGAGAATAGCGGGGCGCCCCAACAAAACATTCAGTACTTC
TRBV5-6,TRBD2,-,TRBJ2-6,CASSATGGSPSGANVLTF,TGTGCCAGCAGCGCGACGGGGGGGTCTCCCTCTGGGGCCAACGTCCTGACTTTC
TRBV20-1,TRBD2,many,TRBJ2-7,CSARFFSGTTYEQYF,TGCAGTGCTAGGTTCTTTTCCGGGACTACCTACGAGCAGTACTTC
TRBV7-3,-,-,TRBJ2-1,CASSPEGGGYNEQFF,TGTGCCAGCAGCCCGGAGGGGGGGGGGTACAATGAGCAGTTCTTC
TRBV12-3/TRBV12-4,-,many,TRBJ1-1,CASSWGVWVPTLDTEAFF,TGTGCCAGCAGTTGGGGTGTCTGGGTCCCGACACTGGACACTGAAGCTTTCTTT
TRBV28,-,many,TRBJ1-1,CATDLLPRTEAFF,TGTGCCACCGACCTCCTACCCAGGACTGAAGCTTTCTTT
TRBV4-1,TRBD1,many,TRBJ1-5,CASSQDWGQQSAQHF,TGCGCCAGCAGCCAAGATTGGGGACAGCAATCAGCCCAGCATTTT
TRBV12-3/TRBV12-4,-,many,TRBJ1-2,CASSFGTGYTF,TGTGCCAGCAGTTTTGGAACCGGCTACACCTTC
TRBV20-1,TRBD2,-,TRBJ2-1,CSVPGTSGGATYNEQFF,TGCAGTGTCCCCGGGACTAGCGGGGGGGCCACCTACAATGAGCAGTTCTTC
TRBV5-4,-,few,TRBJ1-1,CASSRSDLYTEAFF,TGTGCCAGCAGCCGGTCGGACCTTTACACTGAAGCTTTCTTT
TRBV11-3,-,-,TRBJ2-2,CASSPGGGTTSIGLFF,TGTGCCAGCAGCCCAGGGGGGGGGACTACCTCCATCGGGCTGTTTTTT
TRBV10-2,TRBD1,-,TRBJ1-1,CASNRGGTEAFF,TGCGCCAGCAACAGGGGGGGGACTGAAGCTTTCTTT
TRBV5-1,-,many,TRBJ1-5,CASSLGQPNQPQHF,TGCGCCAGCAGCTTAGGACAGCCGAATCAGCCCCAGCATTTT
TRBV28,TRBD1,-,TRBJ2-2,CASSSQGIGAGELVF,TGTGCCAGCAGTTCACAGGGGATAGGCGCCGGGGAGCTGGTTTTT
TRBV7-2,-,many,TRBJ1-3,CASSQTSGSGNTIYF,TGTGCCAGCAGCCAGACCTCAGGTTCTGGAAACACCATATATTTT
TRBV28,TRBD2,many,TRBJ2-7,CASSYGLAGGYEQYF,TGTGCCAGCAGTTACGGACTAGCGGGGGGCTACGAGCAGTACTTC
TRBV28,TRBD1,many,TRBJ1-5,CASTFRTGKDQPQHF,TGTGCCAGCACCTTTAGGACAGGGAAAGATCAGCCCCAGCATTTT
TRBV15,TRBD1,few,TRBJ1-6,CATSIWDRDNSPLHF,TGTGCCACCAGCATTTGGGACAGGGATAATTCACCCCTCCACTTT
TRBV14,TRBD1,many,TRBJ2-7,CASSQTGQARSYEQYF,TGTGCCAGCAGCCAAACAGGACAGGCCCGCTCCTACGAGCAGTACTTC
TRBV13,-,many,TRBJ2-7,CASSLGGNPYEQYF,TGTGCCAGCAGCTTAGGAGGGAACCCCTACGAGCAGTACTTC
TRBV20-1,-,many,TRBJ1-1,CSARPNGNTEAFF,TGCAGTGCTAGACCTAACGGGAACACTGAAGCTTTCTTT
TRBV3-1,TRBD1,many,TRBJ2-5,CASSRPDRLRLETQYF,TGTGCCAGCAGCCGACCGGACAGGTTAAGGCTAGAGACCCAGTACTTC
TRBV5-6,-,-,TRBJ2-1,CASSPGPSVYNEQFF,TGTGCCAGCAGCCCTGGACCTTCTGTCTACAATGAGCAGTTCTTC
TRBV6-1,-,many,TRBJ2-1,CASSEGQTYNEQFF,TGTGCCAGCAGTGAAGGGCAAACCTACAATGAGCAGTTCTTC
TRBV15,TRBD2,-,TRBJ2-3,CATSRELAEADTQYF,TGTGCCACCAGCAGAGAACTAGCGGAAGCAGATACGCAGTATTTT
TRBV12-3/TRBV12-4,-,many,TRBJ2-7,CASSTRDGSYEQYF,TGTGCCAGCAGCACCCGGGACGGTTCCTACGAGCAGTACTTC
TRBV20-1,-,-,TRBJ1-4,CSARTSGLGDEKLFF,TGCAGTGCTAGAACCTCGGGTTTAGGGGATGAAAAACTGTTTTTT
TRBV30,-,many,TRBJ1-3,CACQPTSGNTIYF,TGTGCCTGTCAGCCTACCTCTGGAAACACCATATATTTT
TRBV12-5,-,many,TRBJ2-5,CASGPDSQETQYF,TGTGCTAGTGGCCCCGACAGCCAAGAGACCCAGTACTTC
TRBV14,-,-,TRBJ2-5,CASSQGSALGETQYF,TGTGCCAGCAGCCAAGGATCAGCCTTGGGGGAGACCCAGTACTTC
TRBV7-2,-,-,TRBJ2-3,CASSLGRLTDTQYF,TGTGCCAGCAGCTTAGGCAGACTCACAGATACGCAGTATTTT
TRBV28,-,many,TRBJ1-2,CASIPGNQGGFYGYTF,TGTGCCAGCATCCCCGGTAATCAGGGAGGTTTCTATGGCTACACCTTC
TRBV28,TRBD1,many,TRBJ1-2,CASKKEAGQGFYGYTF,TGTGCCAGCAAGAAGGAGGCGGGACAGGGATTCTATGGCTACACCTTC
TRBV6-1,-,many,TRBJ1-2,CASSVGRGNYGYTF,TGTGCCAGCAGTGTTGGCAGGGGCAACTATGGCTACACCTTC
TRBV11-2,-,many,TRBJ2-3,CASSKRRGALADTQYF,TGTGCCAGCAGTAAGCGTAGGGGGGCGCTGGCAGATACGCAGTATTTT
TRBV5-1,-,-,TRBJ2-5,CASSLAGRSETQYF,TGCGCCAGCAGCTTGGCCGGCAGATCAGAGACCCAGTACTTC
TRBV7-2,TRBD2,many,TRBJ2-3,CASIRLAGVDTQYF,TGTGCCAGCATCAGACTAGCGGGGGTAGATACGCAGTATTTT
TRBV3-1,-,many,TRBJ1-6,CASSARSGTASSPLHF,TGTGCCAGCAGCGCCAGGTCAGGGACTGCGAGTTCACCCCTCCACTTT
TRBV6-1,TRBD2,many,TRBJ2-3,CASSDVAGGTDTQYF,TGTGCCAGCAGTGATGTGGCGGGGGGGACGGATACGCAGTATTTT
TRBV7-9,-,many,TRBJ1-1,CASSIKMNTEAFF,TGTGCCAGCAGCATCAAGATGAACACTGAAGCTTTCTTT
TRBV9,-,-,TRBJ1-6,CASSDPRGALSYNSPLHF,TGTGCCAGCAGCGATCCGCGTGGGGCTCTCTCCTATAATTCACCCCTCCACTTT
TRBV20-1,TRBD2,-,TRBJ2-7,CSATSGGLFEQYF,TGCAGTGCTACTAGCGGGGGGTTGTTCGAGCAGTACTTC